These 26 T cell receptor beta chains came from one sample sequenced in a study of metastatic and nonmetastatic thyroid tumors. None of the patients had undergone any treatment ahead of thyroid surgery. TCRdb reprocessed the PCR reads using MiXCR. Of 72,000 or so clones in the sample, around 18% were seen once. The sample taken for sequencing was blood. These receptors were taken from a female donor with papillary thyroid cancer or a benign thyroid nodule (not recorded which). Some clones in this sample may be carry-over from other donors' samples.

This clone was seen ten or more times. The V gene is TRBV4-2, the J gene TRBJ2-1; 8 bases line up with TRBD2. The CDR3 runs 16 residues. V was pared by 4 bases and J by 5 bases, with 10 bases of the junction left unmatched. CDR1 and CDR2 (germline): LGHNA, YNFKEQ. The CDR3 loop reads CASSPRTSYPDNEQFF. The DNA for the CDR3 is TGTGCCAGCAGCCCTCGGACTAGCTACCCTGACAATGAGCAGTTCTTC.

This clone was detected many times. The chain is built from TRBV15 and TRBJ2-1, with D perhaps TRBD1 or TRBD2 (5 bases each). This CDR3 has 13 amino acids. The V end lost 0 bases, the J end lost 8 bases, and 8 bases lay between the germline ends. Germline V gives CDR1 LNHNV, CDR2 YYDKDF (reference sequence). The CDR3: CATSRDGDDEQFF. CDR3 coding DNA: TGTGCCACCAGCAGAGATGGGGACGATGAGCAGTTCTTC.

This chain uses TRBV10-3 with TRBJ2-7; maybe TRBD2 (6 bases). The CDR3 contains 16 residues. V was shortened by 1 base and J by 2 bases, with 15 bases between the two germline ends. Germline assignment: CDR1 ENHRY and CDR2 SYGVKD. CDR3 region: CAISELGGLRAYEQYF. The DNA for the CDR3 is TGTGCCATCAGTGAGTTAGGAGGGCTCAGGGCCTACGAGCAGTACTTC.

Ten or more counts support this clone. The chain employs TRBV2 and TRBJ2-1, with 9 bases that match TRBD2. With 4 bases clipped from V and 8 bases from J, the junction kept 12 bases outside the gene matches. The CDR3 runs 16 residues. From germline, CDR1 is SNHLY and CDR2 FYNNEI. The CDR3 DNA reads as TGTGCCAGCAGTGTAGAGTTGGCGGGAGGGTTCTATGAGCAGTTCTTC. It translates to CASSVELAGGFYEQFF.

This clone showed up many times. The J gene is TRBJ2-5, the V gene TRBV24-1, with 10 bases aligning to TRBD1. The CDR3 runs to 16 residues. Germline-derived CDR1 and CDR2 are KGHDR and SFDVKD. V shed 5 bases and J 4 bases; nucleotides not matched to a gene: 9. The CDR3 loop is CATSAIGTGVGETQYF. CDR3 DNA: TGTGCCACCAGTGCTATCGGGACAGGGGTAGGAGAGACCCAGTACTTC.

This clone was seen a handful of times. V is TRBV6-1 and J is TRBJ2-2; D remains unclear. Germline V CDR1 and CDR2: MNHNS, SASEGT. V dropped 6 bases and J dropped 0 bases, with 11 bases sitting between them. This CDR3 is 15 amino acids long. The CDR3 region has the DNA TGTGCCAGCAGAACGGACGTAACGAACACCGGGGAGCTGTTTTTT. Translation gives CASRTDVTNTGELFF.

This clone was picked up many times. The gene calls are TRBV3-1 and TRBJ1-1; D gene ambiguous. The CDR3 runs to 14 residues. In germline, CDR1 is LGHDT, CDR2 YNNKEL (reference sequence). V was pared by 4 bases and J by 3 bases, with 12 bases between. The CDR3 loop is CASSRTRTDTEAFF. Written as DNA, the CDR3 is TGTGCCAGCAGCCGCACTAGGACGGACACTGAAGCTTTCTTT. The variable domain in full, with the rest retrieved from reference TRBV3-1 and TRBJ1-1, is DTAVSQTPKYLVTQMGNDKSIKCEQNLGHDTMYWYKQDSKKFLKIMFSYNNKELIINETVPNRFSPKSPDKAHLNLHINSLELGDSAVYFCASSRTRTDTEAFFGQGTRLTVV.

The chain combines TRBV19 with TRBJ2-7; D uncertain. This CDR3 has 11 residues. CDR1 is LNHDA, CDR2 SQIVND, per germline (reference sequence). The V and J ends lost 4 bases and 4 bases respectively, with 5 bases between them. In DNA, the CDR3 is TGTGCCAGTAGTAGGGGTTACGAGCAGTACTTC. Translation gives CASSRGYEQYF.

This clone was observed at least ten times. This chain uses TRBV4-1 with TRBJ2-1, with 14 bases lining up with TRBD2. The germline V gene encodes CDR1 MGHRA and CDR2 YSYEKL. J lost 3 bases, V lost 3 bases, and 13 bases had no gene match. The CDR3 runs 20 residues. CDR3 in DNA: TGCGCCAGCAGCCACCTCCGATACCCCGGGACTAGCGGGAGCTACAATGAGCAGTTCTTC. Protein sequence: CASSHLRYPGTSGSYNEQFF.

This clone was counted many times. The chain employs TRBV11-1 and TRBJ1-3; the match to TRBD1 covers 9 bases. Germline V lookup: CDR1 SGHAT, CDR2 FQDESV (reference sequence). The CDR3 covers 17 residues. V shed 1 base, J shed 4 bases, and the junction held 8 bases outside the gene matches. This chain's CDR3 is CASSLGKQGAKGNTIYF. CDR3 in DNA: TGTGCCAGCAGCTTAGGGAAACAGGGGGCGAAGGGAAACACCATATATTTT.

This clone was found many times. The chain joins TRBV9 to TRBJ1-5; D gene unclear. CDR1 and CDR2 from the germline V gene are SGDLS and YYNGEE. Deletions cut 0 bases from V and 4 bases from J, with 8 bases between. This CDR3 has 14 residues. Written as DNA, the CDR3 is TGTGCCAGCAGCGTAGGAACAGCGAATCAGCCCCAGCATTTT. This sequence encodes CASSVGTANQPQHF. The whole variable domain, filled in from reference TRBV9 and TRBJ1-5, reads DSGVTQTPKHLITATGQRVTLRCSPRSGDLSVYWYQQSLDQGLQFLIQYYNGEERAKGNILERFSAQQFPDLHSELNLSSLELGDSALYFCASSVGTANQPQHFGDGTRLSIL.

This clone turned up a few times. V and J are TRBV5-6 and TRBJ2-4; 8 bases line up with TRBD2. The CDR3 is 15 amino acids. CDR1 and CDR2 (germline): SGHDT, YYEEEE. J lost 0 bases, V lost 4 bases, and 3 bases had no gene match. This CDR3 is CASSSLAGAKNIQYF. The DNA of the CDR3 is TGTGCCAGCAGCAGCCTAGCGGGAGCCAAAAACATTCAGTACTTC.

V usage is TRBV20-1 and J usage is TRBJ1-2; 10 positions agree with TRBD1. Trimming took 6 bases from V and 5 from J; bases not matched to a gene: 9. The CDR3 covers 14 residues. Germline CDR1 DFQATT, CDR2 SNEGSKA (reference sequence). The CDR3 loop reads CSAYPRDRGYGYTF. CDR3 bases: TGCAGTGCCTACCCAAGGGACAGGGGATATGGCTACACCTTC.

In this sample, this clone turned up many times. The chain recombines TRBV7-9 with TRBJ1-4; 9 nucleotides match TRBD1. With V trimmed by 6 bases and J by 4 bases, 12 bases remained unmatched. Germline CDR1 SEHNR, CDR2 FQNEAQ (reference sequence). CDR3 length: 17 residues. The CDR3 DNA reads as TGTGCCAGCAGTCACCTTACAGGGGGCCGAGGTAATGAAAAACTGTTTTTT. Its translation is CASSHLTGGRGNEKLFF.

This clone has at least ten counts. CDR3 bases: TGTGCCAGCTCACCAAATACAGGGTTCGACGAGCAGTACTTC. The encoded protein is CASSPNTGFDEQYF. The chain is built from TRBV18 and TRBJ2-7; the D gene is possibly TRBD1 (6 bases). V was cut by 2 bases and J by 5 bases, with 13 bases left in between. The CDR3 consists of 14 residues. CDR1 KGHSH and CDR2 LQKENI come from the germline V gene.

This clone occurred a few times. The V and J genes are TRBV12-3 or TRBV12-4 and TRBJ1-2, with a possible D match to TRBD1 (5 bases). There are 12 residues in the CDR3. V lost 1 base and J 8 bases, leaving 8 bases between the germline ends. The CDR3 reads CASSLGTWGYTF. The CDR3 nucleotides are TGTGCCAGCAGTTTAGGGACATGGGGCTACACCTTC.

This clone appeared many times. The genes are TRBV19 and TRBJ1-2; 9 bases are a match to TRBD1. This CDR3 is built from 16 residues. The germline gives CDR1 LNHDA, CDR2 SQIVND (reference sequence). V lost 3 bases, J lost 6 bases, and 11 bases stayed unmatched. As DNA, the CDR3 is TGTGCCAGTAGTATTTCCCCGGGACAGGGTGGAGATGGCTACACCTTC. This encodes CASSISPGQGGDGYTF.

CDR3 amino acids: CASSIQGQGMGTEAFF. In DNA form, the CDR3 reads TGTGCCAGCAGCATACAGGGACAGGGGATGGGCACTGAAGCTTTCTTT. This rearrangement joins TRBV11-2 to TRBJ1-1, with TRBD1 matching 10 bases. Germline loops: CDR1 SGHAT, CDR2 FQNNGV. This CDR3 is 16 amino acids long. Trimming cost V 5 bases and J 4 bases; bases outside gene matches: 10.

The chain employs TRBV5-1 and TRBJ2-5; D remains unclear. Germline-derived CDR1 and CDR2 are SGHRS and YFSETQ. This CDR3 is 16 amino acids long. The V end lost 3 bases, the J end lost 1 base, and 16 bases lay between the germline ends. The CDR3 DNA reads TGCGCCAGCAGCTCCCTCGGTATCCCCCGCCAAGAGACCCAGTACTTC. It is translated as CASSSLGIPRQETQYF.

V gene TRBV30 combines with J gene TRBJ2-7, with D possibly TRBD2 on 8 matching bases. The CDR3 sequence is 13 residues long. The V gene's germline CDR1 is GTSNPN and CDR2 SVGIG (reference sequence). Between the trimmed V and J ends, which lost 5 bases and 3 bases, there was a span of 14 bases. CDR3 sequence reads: CAWETGTSYEQYF. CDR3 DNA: TGTGCCTGGGAGACAGGGACTAGCTACGAGCAGTACTTC.

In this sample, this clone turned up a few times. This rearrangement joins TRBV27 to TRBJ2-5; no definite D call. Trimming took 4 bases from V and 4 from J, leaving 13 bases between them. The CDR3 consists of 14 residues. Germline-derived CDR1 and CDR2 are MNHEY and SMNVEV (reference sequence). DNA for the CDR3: TGTGCCAGCAGTTACTACGGCGGATTAGAGACCCAGTACTTC. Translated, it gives CASSYYGGLETQYF.

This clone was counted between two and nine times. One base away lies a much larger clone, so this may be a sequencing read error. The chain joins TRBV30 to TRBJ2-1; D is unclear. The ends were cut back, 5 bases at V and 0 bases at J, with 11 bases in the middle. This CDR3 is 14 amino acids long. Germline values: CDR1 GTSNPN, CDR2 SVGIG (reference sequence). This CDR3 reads CAWGKGTSYNEQFF. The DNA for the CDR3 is TGTGCCTGGGGCAAAGGTACCTCCTACAATGAGCAGTTCTTC. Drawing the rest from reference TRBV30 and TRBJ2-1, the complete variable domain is SQTIHQWPATLVQPVGSPLSLECTVEGTSNPNLYWYRQAAGRGLQLLFYSVGIGQISSEVPQNLSASRPQDRQFILSSKKLLLSDSGFYLCAWGKGTSYNEQFFGPGTRLTVL.

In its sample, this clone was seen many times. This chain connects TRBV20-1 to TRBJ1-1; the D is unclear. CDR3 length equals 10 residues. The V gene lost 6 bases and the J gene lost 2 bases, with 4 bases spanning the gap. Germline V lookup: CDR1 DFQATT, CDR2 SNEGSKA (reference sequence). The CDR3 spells CSAANTEAFF. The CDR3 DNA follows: TGCAGTGCCGCCAACACTGAAGCTTTCTTT.

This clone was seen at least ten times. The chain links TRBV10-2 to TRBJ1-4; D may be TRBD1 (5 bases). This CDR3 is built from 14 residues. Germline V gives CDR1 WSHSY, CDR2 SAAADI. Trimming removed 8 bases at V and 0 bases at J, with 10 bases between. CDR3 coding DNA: TGCGCCAGCCTGGGGGGGACAACTAATGAAAAACTGTTTTTT. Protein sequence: CASLGGTTNEKLFF.

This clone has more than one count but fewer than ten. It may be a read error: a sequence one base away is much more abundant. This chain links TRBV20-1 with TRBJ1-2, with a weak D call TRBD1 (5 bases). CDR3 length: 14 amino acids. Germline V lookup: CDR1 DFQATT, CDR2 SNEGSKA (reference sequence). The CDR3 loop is CSAPTGTANYGHTF. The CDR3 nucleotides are TGCAGTGCTCCAACCGGGACCGCGAACTATGGCCACACCTTC.

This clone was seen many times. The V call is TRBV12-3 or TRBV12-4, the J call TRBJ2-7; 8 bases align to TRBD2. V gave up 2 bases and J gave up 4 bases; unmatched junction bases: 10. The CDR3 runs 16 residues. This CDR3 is CASSLLPAGAYYEQYF. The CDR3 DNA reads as TGTGCCAGCAGTTTATTACCAGCGGGAGCCTATTACGAGCAGTACTTC.